The clone carrying this T cell receptor beta chain has more than one count but fewer than ten. Its antigen is undetermined. The CDR3 is made up of 15 amino acids. CDR1 DFQATT and CDR2 SNEGSKA come from the germline V gene (reference sequence). The J segment lost 2 bases and the V segment lost 7 bases, leaving 7 bases of the junction unmatched. This entry is derived from a study of blood T cells in healthy people across ages. Broader study findings: Older age went with lower TCR beta diversity per million T cells, in a roughly linear way. It was not known whether donors were CMV positive (a possible confounder of expanded clonotype changes).

With a J-beta primer mix and a sample-barcoded 5' primer, a second PCR ran about 7 to 11 cycles. MiXCR was run by TCRdb on the 5' RACE reads, yielding one entry per CDR3 protein. The sample carries fewer than 900,000 distinct CDR3 sequences, roughly 47% recorded once. The sample comprised blood. The chain recombines TRBV20-1 with TRBJ2-1, with 11 positions matching TRBD2. This sequence was found in a woman aged 60-75 years in good health. The CDR3 DNA reads TGCAGTGTCCAGACTAGCGGGAAACCCTACAATGAGCAGTTCTTC. Its protein is CSVQTSGKPYNEQFF.